Listed below are T cell receptor beta chains from one sample, sequenced in a study of blood T cell repertoires in COVID-19. Using immunoSEQ multiplex PCR, the repertoire was profiled, and TCRdb retains in-frame clones only, with some absent. Found here are approximately 170,000 clones, about 89% of them singletons; the top ten hold around 3.3%. The sequencing sample was made of peripheral blood. Every receptor here comes from a man aged 65-85 years with acute or convalescent COVID-19. Each CDR3 is given with its conserved first and last residue. D genes are given only for firm matches. Not every row has a clone size; where given, it reads once, few, many or a size class.

D: TRBD1
V: TRBV24-1
size: NA
J: TRBJ2-1
DNA: TGTGCCACCAGTGATCCGGGACAGGGCGACAATGAGCAGTTCTTC
CDR3: CATSDPGQGDNEQFF

D: NA
V: TRBV4-2
size: NA
J: TRBJ2-7
DNA: TGTGCCAGCAGCCAAGAGGGATGGGGGGCCTTAGCGGGTTTGAAGGAGCAGTACTTC
CDR3: CASSQEGWGALAGLKEQYF

D: TRBD1
V: TRBV6-5
size: NA
J: TRBJ1-1
DNA: TGTGCCAGCAGTCCTCGACAGGGATCGAACACTGAAGCTTTCTTT
CDR3: CASSPRQGSNTEAFF

D: TRBD1
V: TRBV6-6
size: NA
J: TRBJ1-2
DNA: TGTGCCAGCAGACTCACAGGGGACTATGGCTACACCTTC
CDR3: CASRLTGDYGYTF

D: NA
V: TRBV27
size: few
J: TRBJ2-7
DNA: TGTGCCAGCAGTTTTGGAGGGGTCAGTCACGAGCAGTACTTC
CDR3: CASSFGGVSHEQYF

D: NA
V: TRBV27
size: NA
J: TRBJ1-1
DNA: TGTGCCAGCACCCAATACCGGGGGGGCACTGAAGCTTTCTTT
CDR3: CASTQYRGGTEAFF

D: TRBD1
V: TRBV9
size: NA
J: TRBJ1-2
DNA: TGTGCCAGCAGCGGGGGTAGAAGGACAGGGACTGATGGCTACACCTTC
CDR3: CASSGGRRTGTDGYTF

D: TRBD1
V: TRBV5-6
size: NA
J: TRBJ2-4
DNA: TGTGCCAGCAGCACCGGACAGGGGGTCATTCAGTACTTC
CDR3: CASSTGQGVIQYF

D: TRBD1
V: TRBV9
size: NA
J: TRBJ2-4
DNA: TGTGCCAGCAGCGGCGGACAGGGGCACTACATTCAGTACTTC
CDR3: CASSGGQGHYIQYF

D: NA
V: TRBV21-1
size: NA
J: TRBJ2-1
DNA: TGTGCCAGCGGAGGTGGGGATGAGCAGTTCTTC
CDR3: CASGGGDEQFF

D: TRBD1
V: TRBV15
size: once
J: TRBJ1-4
DNA: TGTGCCACGGGAGGTTCGGGACAGATAACGATTAATGAAAAACTGTTTTTT
CDR3: CATGGSGQITINEKLFF

D: NA
V: TRBV29-1
size: NA
J: TRBJ1-2
DNA: TGCAGCGCCACAGATGGCTACACCTTC
CDR3: CSATDGYTF

D: TRBD1
V: TRBV4-1
size: NA
J: TRBJ1-5
DNA: TGCGCCAGCAGCCAAAGGAGGGGGCGCGGGAATCAGCCCCAGCATTTT
CDR3: CASSQRRGRGNQPQHF

D: NA
V: TRBV7-3
size: NA
J: TRBJ1-1
DNA: TGTGCCAGCAGCCTCCTCGGGCAGGGGAACACTGAAGCTTTCTTT
CDR3: CASSLLGQGNTEAFF

D: TRBD1
V: TRBV7-9
size: NA
J: TRBJ2-5
DNA: TGTGCCAGCAGCCAAAGCCGGGACAGGGCTGGCTTGGAGACCCAGTACTTC
CDR3: CASSQSRDRAGLETQYF

D: NA
V: TRBV18
size: NA
J: TRBJ1-1
DNA: TGTGCCAGCTCGCCCGGGACGGAGGGGACTGAAGCTTTCTTT
CDR3: CASSPGTEGTEAFF

D: TRBD1
V: TRBV24-1
size: NA
J: TRBJ2-2
DNA: TGTGCCACCAGTGACCCGGGACAGGGGGCTGTTGGGGGGGAGCTGTTTTTT
CDR3: CATSDPGQGAVGGELFF

D: TRBD1
V: TRBV4-3
size: once
J: TRBJ1-1
DNA: TGCGCCAGCAGCTACCTGACAGGGACGGTGAACACTGAAGCTTTCTTT
CDR3: CASSYLTGTVNTEAFF

D: TRBD2
V: TRBV24-1
size: NA
J: TRBJ2-1
DNA: TGTGCCACCAGTGATCAGGGCGGGAGTAACATCGGTGAGCAGTTCTTC
CDR3: CATSDQGGSNIGEQFF

D: TRBD1
V: TRBV27
size: NA
J: TRBJ2-3
DNA: TGTGCCAGCGGGGACAGGGCGAACACAGATACGCAGTATTTT
CDR3: CASGDRANTDTQYF

D: TRBD1
V: TRBV19
size: NA
J: TRBJ1-6
DNA: TGTGCCAGTAGTTTCGGACAGGGCGGTTCACCCCTCCACTTT
CDR3: CASSFGQGGSPLHF

D: TRBD1
V: TRBV7-8
size: NA
J: TRBJ1-6
DNA: TGTGCCAGCAGACCCCTTATAGGGGGCAATTCACCCCTCCACTTT
CDR3: CASRPLIGGNSPLHF